This T cell receptor beta chain stems from a study of vaccination effects on CD4 cells after COVID-19. Overall study context: Post-vaccine specimens were collected at a median of 72 days following the second dose.

V gave up 6 bases and J gave up 2 bases, with 17 bases separating them. The germline CDR1 and CDR2 sequences are KGHSH and LQKENI. The CDR3 runs to 15 residues. Antigen-specific CD4+ T cells were expanded (with viral peptide pools) by the ViraFEST assay ahead of sequencing. The culture ran for 10 days before CD4+ T cells were isolated. The person was diagnosed with PCR-confirmed SARS-CoV-2 infection between March and December 2020. Vaccine administered to participants consisted of two doses of either BNT162b2 or mRNA-1273. Some 2 million PBMC were placed in each well, which was supplemented with 8.5 to 10 IU/ml IL-2 and 8.5 to 10 ug/ml peptides. Profiling relied on immunoSEQ multiplex PCR, and the TCRdb table lists in-frame clones only, not all of them. Counted here are fewer than 15,000 clones, more than 70% occurring once; the ten biggest clones make up 20% to 25%. Overall study results and limits: Convalescents' spike-reactive clones after vaccination were mainly made up of new clones that the vaccine induced. Early timepoints after infection were absent, and convalescent patients were few in the study.

Turning to this clone: Its antigen remains unidentified.

This rearrangement joins TRBV18 to TRBJ2-7, with D tentatively TRBD2 (5 bases). The source of this sequence is a human donor who had a prior SARS-CoV-2 infection. The source material was CD4+ T cells from PBMCs cultured with HCoV-NL63 spike peptides, sampled after COVID-19 vaccination. CDR3 amino acids: CASSAEGLKTYEQYF. DNA for the CDR3: TGTGCCAGCTCCGCCGAAGGACTGAAGACCTACGAGCAGTACTTC.